The rows below give T cell receptor beta chains drawn from one sample of a study of T cell changes during pregnancy in multiple sclerosis. TCRdb's table, derived via immunoSEQ multiplex PCR, lists solely in-frame clones and lacks some. The sample has about 50,000 clones, around 94% seen once; the top ten hold 0.35% to 0.4%. The sequenced sample was CD4+ T cells from peripheral blood mononuclear cells, obtained before pregnancy. Receptor source: a female donor with multiple sclerosis, enrolled in a pregnancy study. The CDR3 runs from the conserved cysteine through the conserved F or W. Rows give clone size only sometimes, using once, few, many, or a class for an expanded clone.

clone_size v_call cdr3_aa
- TRBV23-1 CASSQPCSYEQYF
- TRBV9 CASSGSGYGNEKLFF
once TRBV4-1 CASSQGLTGNYGYTF
few TRBV19 CASSIERQGRYGYTF
medium-sized TRBV2 CASSFQVGGNTIYF
- TRBV29-1 CSAGQGNYGYTF
- TRBV6-1 CASSAGTRAFF
- TRBV5-1 CASNPSASGSGELFF
- TRBV19 CASSPLPGQQSYEQYF
- TRBV6-5 CASRGGSANTGELFF
- TRBV19 CASSIVGQGSYEQYF
- TRBV19 CASRPQGNEKLFF
- TRBV9 CASSARTMDEQFF
few TRBV5-4 CASTLLGQGATEAFF
- TRBV2 CASRRTGGAYEQYF
- TRBV5-1 CASSLAGGATNEKLFF
- TRBV5-1 CASSLGRARGATEAFF
- TRBV5-8 CASRARGSSEQFF
- TRBV29-1 CSVELSGSHSYEQYF
- TRBV27 CASSFAGRAVGEQFF
- TRBV5-1 CASSLTGTGAAEKLFF
- TRBV28 CASRPPGQGYEQYF
- TRBV18 CASSPSMNTEAFF
- TRBV7-9 CASSTGTGGWGNQPQHF
- TRBV5-1 CASSLFRAETQYF
- TRBV18 CASSPRQANTGELFF
- TRBV29-1 CSVVGAGATGQYF
- TRBV2 CASRTTSGYNEQFF
- TRBV27 CASIGGFGTYNEQFF
- TRBV5-1 CASSLGREQETQYF
- TRBV7-6 CASSSESGGYRTDTQYF
- TRBV29-1 CSVEDYDRGGTEAFF
- TRBV29-1 CSVGTLGQPNYGYTF
- TRBV2 CASSDGRGEETQYF
- TRBV4-2 CASSQASGSSYNEQFF
- TRBV7-8 CASSLAVARLNTEAFF
once TRBV10-3 CAVSPEPTNTGELFF
- TRBV29-1 CSVDHTGTGGLPQYF
once TRBV28 CASSSPGLAIPGELFF
- TRBV6-5 CASRTETGGLYF
- TRBV27 CASSFGTTRTEAFF
few TRBV19 CASSSRGLAGVEQYF
- TRBV19 CASKVAVSTDTQYF
- TRBV7-9 CASSPGDRGQSDTQYF
once TRBV27 CASSLGGTGGEQFF
- TRBV4-1 CASSKTLDSKSYEQYF
- TRBV28 CASSFGRGKGYTF
- TRBV6-5 CASSPTGGQGNTIYF
- TRBV18 CASSPLGAGGRPTSLNEQFF